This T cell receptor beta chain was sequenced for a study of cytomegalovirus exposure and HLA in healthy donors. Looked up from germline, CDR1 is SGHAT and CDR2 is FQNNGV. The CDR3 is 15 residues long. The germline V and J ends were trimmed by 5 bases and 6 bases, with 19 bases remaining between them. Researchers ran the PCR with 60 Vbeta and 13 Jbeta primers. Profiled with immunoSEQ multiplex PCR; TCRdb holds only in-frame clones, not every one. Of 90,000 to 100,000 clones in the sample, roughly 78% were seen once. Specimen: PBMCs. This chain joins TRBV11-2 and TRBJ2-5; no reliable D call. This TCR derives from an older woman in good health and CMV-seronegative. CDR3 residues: CASSPPITTRQTQYF. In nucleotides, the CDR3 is TGTGCCAGCAGCCCCCCGATAACTACAAGGCAGACCCAGTACTTC.